The T cell receptor beta chain under discussion was sequenced for a study of metastatic and nonmetastatic thyroid tumors (dated by TCRdb to 2019 to 2021). Regarding the study in general: For patients with malignant and with benign thyroid disease, the researchers compared repertoires between peripheral blood samples and tumor or nodule tissue samples.

The investigation overall reported the following: TCR beta diversity was reported as significantly higher in malignant tumors than in benign nodules, in both blood and tumor samples.

14 amino acids form the CDR3, both terminal residues included. Just the 42-base CDR3 DNA is kept, in frame starting at base 1. Trimming takes 4 bases off V and 4 bases off J; junction bases not matched to a gene: 5. The germline V gene specifies SGHDN as CDR1 and FVKESK as CDR2. Comments on this clone: Its antigen is still unknown. No conserved phenylalanine or tryptophan is present at the end of the CDR3, so a read error is the likely explanation.

To prepare the library, PCR was applied. Sequencing took place on an Illumina HiSeq 4000. High-throughput sequencing was used to profile the TCR beta-chain CDR3 region of every patient. From the authors' description of their analysis: CDR3 differences across clinicopathological groups were used to build a classifier for discriminating distant-metastatic papillary thyroid cancer patients. Repertoire diversity was assessed with the Shannon index, and tumor-blood repertoire similarity with the Morisita-Horn index. Starting from the raw public reads, TCRdb applied fastp trimming at Q25, assembled clones with MiXCR and retained in-frame beta chains. TCRdb, not the authors, supplied the V and J calls. The sample profile shows some 64,000 clones; under 5% of them were found once. The top ten clonotypes cover around 22% of the sample. No treatment had been received by any patient before thyroid surgery. Using T-cell receptor beta sequencing, the study looked back at clinical samples from patients collected from the early 2010s to the late 2010s.

This clonotype was obtained from a female donor with papillary thyroid cancer or a benign thyroid nodule (not recorded which). Some clones in this sample may be carry-over from other donors' samples. The material sequenced was blood. The chain is encoded by TRBV14 joined to TRBJ2-7, with TRBD1 identical over 9 junction bases. The bases read TGTGCCAGCAGCCTTGCGACAGGGGGTTACGAGCAGTACCTC. This translates into CASSLATGGYEQYL.